This TCR beta chain derives from a study of neurological immune-mediated disorders (dated by TCRdb to about 2019). About the full investigation: Peripheral blood TCR-beta repertoires from HTLV-I-associated myelopathy (HAM/TSP) patients, multiple sclerosis patients and healthy controls were compared by UMI-based sequencing. The roughly 100 TCR-beta libraries included longitudinal samples, technical triplicates and paired sorted CD4+ and CD8+ T-cell subsets alongside PBMC samples. The cohort included 60 to 75 subjects: about 15 with HAM/TSP, about 35 with multiple sclerosis, and some 20 healthy controls. What the work shows at the level of the full study, not this receptor alone: No identical CDR3 amino acid sequences were found to be shared among expanded clones across subjects, suggesting that TCR-beta repertoires were private in all groups. The highest TCR clonal expansion was observed in HAM/TSP patients, whereas the lowest was observed in MS patients, even when compared with healthy controls.

This clonotype was recorded many times. The target of this receptor is not known. One base away there is no much larger clone; base qualities are not given. Healthy controls were blood bank volunteers in Maryland, USA. Unsorted PBMC libraries were generated from 2 million PBMCs stored in RNAlater at -80 °C until RNA extraction. Peripheral blood underwent Ficoll-Hypaque density gradient centrifugation to isolate PBMCs, which were then cryopreserved in liquid nitrogen. The germline V gene encodes CDR1 SGHRS and CDR2 YFSETQ. Trimming takes 4 bases from V and 2 bases from J, and the germline ends sit 12 bases apart. Counted from cysteine to phenylalanine, this CDR3 has 14 amino acids. Only the CDR3 DNA is retained, 42 bases long and in frame from the first base. cDNA was synthesized by template-switch 5'RACE using a primer carrying a 10-nucleotide random unique molecular identifier by which each TCR transcript was tagged. Every sequencing run covered 15-18 subjects and yielded more than 160 million TCR-beta sequences. Total RNA was extracted with the RNeasy kit. The KAPA Real-time Library Amplification kit was used to amplify TCR-beta VDJ regions with primers for the TCR constant region and the 5'RACE anchor. Sample indexes and Illumina adaptors were added in a first PCR, after which library yield was increased in a second PCR. After purification with Ampure beads, the TCR product of roughly 650 bp was size-selected on a 2% E-gel SizeSelection system. Before pooling, library quality was assessed on a Bioanalyzer, concentration was determined with Qubit, and library quantification was performed with the Kapa Library Quantification kit. An Illumina HiSeq 2500 sequenced the libraries paired-end 2 x 150 bp. To increase sequence diversity, about 25-31% phiX was spiked into each library pool. The authors' pipeline ran thus. Quality-filtered reads were processed with the UMI-based MiGEC pipeline, and over 85% of raw TCR sequences were removed by the MiGEC pipeline during error correction. IMGT germline references were used for alignment of VDJ genes, and clonotypes were defined by a unique CDR3 amino acid sequence together with V-J genes. Clonal expansion, Shannon diversity, and CDR3 relatedness (CalcPairwiseDistances, ClusterSamples) were evaluated with VDJtools, and phylogenetic trees were built with CLCbio workbench. Using coefficient-of-variation modelling across technical triplicates, the study counted a clone as expanded if it had at least 8 unique UMIs. The public reads were reprocessed in TCRdb via fastp at Q25 and MiXCR, keeping in-frame beta chains. CDR3 protein duplicates are merged, each entry listing the most common genes and DNA. These V and J calls are TCRdb output, not the study's own analysis. The sample records 25,000 to 35,000 distinct CDR3 sequences, roughly 21% of which are singletons. Of the sample, approximately 16% is held by the ten largest clones.

The rearranged segments are TRBV5-1 and TRBJ1-1; no D gene is confidently identified. Sequencing was done on a sample of PBMCs. This sequence was found in a woman aged 55 to 70 in good health. The CDR3 here reads CASSPRGSNTEAFF. The nucleotides are TGCGCCAGCAGCCCCCGGGGTTCTAACACTGAAGCTTTCTTT.